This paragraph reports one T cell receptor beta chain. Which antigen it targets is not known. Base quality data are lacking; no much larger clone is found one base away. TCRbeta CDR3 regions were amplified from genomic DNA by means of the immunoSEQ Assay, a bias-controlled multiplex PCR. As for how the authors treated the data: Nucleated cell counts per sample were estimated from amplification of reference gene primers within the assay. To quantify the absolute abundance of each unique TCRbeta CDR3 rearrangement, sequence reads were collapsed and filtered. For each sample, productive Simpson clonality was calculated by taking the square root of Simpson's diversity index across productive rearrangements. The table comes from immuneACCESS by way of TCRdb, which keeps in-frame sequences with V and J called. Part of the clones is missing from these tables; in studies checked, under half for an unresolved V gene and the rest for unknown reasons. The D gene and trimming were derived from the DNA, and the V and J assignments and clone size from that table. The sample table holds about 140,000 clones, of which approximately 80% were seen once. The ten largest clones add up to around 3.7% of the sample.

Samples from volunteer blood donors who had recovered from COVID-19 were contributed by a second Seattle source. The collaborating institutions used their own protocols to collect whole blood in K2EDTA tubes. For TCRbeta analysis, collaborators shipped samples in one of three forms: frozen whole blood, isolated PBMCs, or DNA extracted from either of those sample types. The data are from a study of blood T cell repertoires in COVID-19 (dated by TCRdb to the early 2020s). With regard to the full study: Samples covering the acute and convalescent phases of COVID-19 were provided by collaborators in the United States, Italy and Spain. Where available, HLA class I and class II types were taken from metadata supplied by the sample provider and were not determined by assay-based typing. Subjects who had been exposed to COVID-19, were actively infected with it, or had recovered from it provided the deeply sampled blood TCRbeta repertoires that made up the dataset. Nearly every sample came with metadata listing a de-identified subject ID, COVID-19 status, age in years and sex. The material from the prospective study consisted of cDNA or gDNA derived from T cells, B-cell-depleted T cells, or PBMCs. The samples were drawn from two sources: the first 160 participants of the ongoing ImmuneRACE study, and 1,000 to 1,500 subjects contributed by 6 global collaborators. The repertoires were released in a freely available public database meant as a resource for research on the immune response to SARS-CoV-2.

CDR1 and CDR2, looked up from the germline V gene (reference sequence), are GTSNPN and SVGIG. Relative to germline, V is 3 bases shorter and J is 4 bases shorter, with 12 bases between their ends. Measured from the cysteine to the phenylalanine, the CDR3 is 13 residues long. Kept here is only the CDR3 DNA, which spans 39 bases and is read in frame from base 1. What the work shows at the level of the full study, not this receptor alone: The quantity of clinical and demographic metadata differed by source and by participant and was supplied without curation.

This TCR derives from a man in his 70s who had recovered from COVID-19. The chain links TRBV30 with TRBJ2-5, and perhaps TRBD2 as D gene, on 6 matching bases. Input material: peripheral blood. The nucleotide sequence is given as TGTGCCTGGAGGAACGGGGGTGCAGAGACCCAGTACTTC. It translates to CAWRNGGAETQYF.